The entry that follows covers one T cell receptor beta chain sequence. Its antigen is undetermined. This sample is drawn from a study of T-cell reconstitution after alpha-beta-depleted transplantation in children. The study's findings and limits: By about two months after transplant, alpha-beta T cells reportedly arose from several hundred graft clones that had expanded. In some patients, recipient T cells and intrathymic progenitors surviving conditioning explained high day-60 diversity. When one year had passed after transplant, most T-cell counts and diversity came from newly produced T cells.

Germline V gene sequence: CDR1 LGHDT, CDR2 YNNKEL (reference sequence). V was trimmed by 0 bases and J by 7 bases, leaving 13 bases between them. The CDR3 runs 14 residues. A TCRbeta library incorporating unique molecular identifiers was prepared. A single record per CDR3 protein comes from TCRdb applying MiXCR to the PCR reads. Of around 600,000 distinct CDR3 sequences in the sample, 23% were seen once. The rearrangement links TRBV3-1 to TRBJ2-7, with a possible D match to TRBD1 (5 bases). The receptor was derived from a boy under two years old who had a stem cell transplant for acute myeloid leukemia, so the T cells may come from the graft donor. The sequencing used PBMCs, mostly from graft donor cells, collected 360 days after TCRalphabeta/CD19-depleted stem cell transplant. The chain's CDR3 is CASSQDGGRVEQYF. For the CDR3, the DNA is TGTGCCAGCAGCCAAGATGGTGGCAGGGTAGAGCAGTACTTC.